These 8 T cell receptor beta chains originate from one sample sequenced in a study of spatial heterogeneity in lung cancer (dated by TCRdb to about 2019). Libraries were constructed by 5' RACE. The data were produced on a NextSeq 500. TCRdb redid the processing of the public reads, applying fastp at Q25 and MiXCR, and retained in-frame beta chains. Each CDR3 protein appears once, grouped with its most common genes and DNA. In all, the sample holds 23,000 or so distinct CDR3 sequences, and 6% to 7.5% of those were seen once. The leading ten clones occupy 14% of the sample. This sample's time point label indicates: sample taken at primary tumor resection. Material: PBMCs, obtained at surgery. Source of these receptors: a male donor with early-stage non-small cell lung cancer.

Ten or more counts support this clonotype. The rearrangement links TRBV30 to TRBJ1-1, with D possibly matching TRBD1 (5 bases). Germline CDR1 GTSNPN, CDR2 SVGIG (reference sequence). The CDR3 contains 13 residues. V was trimmed by 3 bases and J by 0 bases, leaving 8 bases between them. For the CDR3, the DNA is TGTGCCTGGAGAAAGGGGTTGAACACTGAAGCTTTCTTT. It specifies CAWRKGLNTEAFF.

This clonotype was found a few times. The chain uses TRBV4-1 and TRBJ2-7; D is unresolved. CDR1 and CDR2 from the germline V gene are MGHRA and YSYEKL. Trimming took off 0 bases at V and 3 bases at J, with 12 bases between the two ends. The CDR3 length is 15 residues. DNA for the CDR3: TGCGCCAGCAGCCAAGAAAGAGACCGCCACTACGAGCAGTACTTC. Its protein is CASSQERDRHYEQYF.

In this sample, this clonotype turned up many times. The chain recombines TRBV28 with TRBJ2-7; TRBD2 aligns across 8 bases. Looked up from germline, CDR1 is MDHEN and CDR2 is SYDVKM. The trim removed 6 bases at V and 3 bases at J, leaving 10 bases unmatched. The CDR3 consists of 15 residues. The CDR3 nucleotides are TGTGCCAGCAGCCAAGGACTAGCCCGTGTCTACGAGCAGTACTTC. It is translated as CASSQGLARVYEQYF. Full variable domain (rest looked up from reference TRBV28 and TRBJ2-7): DVKVTQSSRYLVKRTGEKVFLECVQDMDHENMFWYRQDPGLGLRLIYFSYDVKMKEKGDIPEGYSVSREKKERFSLILESASTNQTSMYLCASSQGLARVYEQYFGPGTRLTVT.

This clonotype was counted between two and nine times. The chain employs TRBV20-1 and TRBJ2-1, with 14 positions matching TRBD2. V trimming: 0 bases; J trimming: 6 bases; junction bases outside the gene matches: 10. CDR3 length equals 18 residues. CDR1 and CDR2 (germline): DFQATT, SNEGSKA (reference sequence). CDR3 bases: TGCAGTGCTAGAGATCGGGGACTAGCGGGAGAAGTGTCCAATGAGCAGTTCTTC. It is translated as CSARDRGLAGEVSNEQFF.

This clonotype occurred many times. The rearrangement joins TRBV7-8 to TRBJ1-2; 7 nucleotides line up with TRBD1. Germline V gene data show CDR1 as SGHVS and CDR2 as FQNEAQ. This CDR3 contains 12 residues. V was pared by 5 bases and J by 6 bases, with 3 bases of the junction left unmatched. CDR3 loop: CASSVGGHGYTF. Written as DNA, the CDR3 is TGTGCCAGCAGCGTAGGGGGCCATGGCTACACCTTC.

This clonotype was seen many times. This chain links TRBV11-2 with TRBJ2-7, with TRBD1 as a possible D gene (6 bases). In germline, CDR1 is SGHAT, CDR2 FQNNGV. V was cut by 5 bases and J by 2 bases, with 10 bases left in between. The CDR3 has 13 amino acids. As DNA, the CDR3 is TGTGCCAGCAGCCCCAGGGGTACCTACGAGCAGTACTTC. It codes for CASSPRGTYEQYF.

This clonotype is deemed medium-sized. The chain carries TRBV20-1 and TRBJ1-1; tentative D call: TRBD1 (5 bases). Germline V gene lookup returns CDR1 DFQATT and CDR2 SNEGSKA (reference sequence). This CDR3 is 15 amino acids long. V lost 4 bases, J lost 0 bases, and 15 bases lay in between. The CDR3 bases are TGCAGTGCTACCCGAACGGGACTAATGAACACTGAAGCTTTCTTT. Its translation: CSATRTGLMNTEAFF.

This clonotype is classed as medium-sized (0.01 to 0.1%). This chain uses TRBV5-1 with TRBJ1-2; D call uncertain. Deletions cut 0 bases from V and 5 bases from J, with 11 bases between. In germline, CDR1 is SGHRS, CDR2 YFSETQ. This CDR3 comprises 14 residues. The CDR3 nucleotides are TGCGCCAGCAGCTTGGGGGCAGTCGGTTATGGCTACACCTTC. This encodes CASSLGAVGYGYTF.